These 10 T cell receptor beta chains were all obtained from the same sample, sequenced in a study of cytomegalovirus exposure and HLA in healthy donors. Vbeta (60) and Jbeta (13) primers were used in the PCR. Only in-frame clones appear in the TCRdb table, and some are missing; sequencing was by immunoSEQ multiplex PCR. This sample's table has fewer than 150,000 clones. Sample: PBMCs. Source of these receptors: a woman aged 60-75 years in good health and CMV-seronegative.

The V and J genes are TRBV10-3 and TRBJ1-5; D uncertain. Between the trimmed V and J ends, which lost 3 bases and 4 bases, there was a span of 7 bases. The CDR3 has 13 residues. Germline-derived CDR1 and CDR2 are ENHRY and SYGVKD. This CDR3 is CAISEQYNQPQHF. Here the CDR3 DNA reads TGTGCCATCAGTGAACAATATAATCAGCCCCAGCATTTT.

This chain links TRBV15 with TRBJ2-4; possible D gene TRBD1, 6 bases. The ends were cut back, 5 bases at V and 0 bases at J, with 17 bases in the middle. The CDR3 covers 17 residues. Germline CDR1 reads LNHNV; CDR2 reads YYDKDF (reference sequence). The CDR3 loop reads CATSAGTKLLAKNIQYF. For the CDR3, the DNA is TGTGCCACCAGCGCCGGGACAAAGCTTCTAGCCAAAAACATTCAGTACTTC.

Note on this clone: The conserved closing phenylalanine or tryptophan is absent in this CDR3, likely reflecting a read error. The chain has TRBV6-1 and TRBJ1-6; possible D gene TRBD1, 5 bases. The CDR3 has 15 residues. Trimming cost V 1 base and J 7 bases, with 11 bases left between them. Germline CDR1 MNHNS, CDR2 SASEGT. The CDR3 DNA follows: TGTGCCAGCAGTGAAGTAAGGCAGGGAAATTCACCCCTCCACTCT. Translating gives CASSEVRQGNSPLHS.

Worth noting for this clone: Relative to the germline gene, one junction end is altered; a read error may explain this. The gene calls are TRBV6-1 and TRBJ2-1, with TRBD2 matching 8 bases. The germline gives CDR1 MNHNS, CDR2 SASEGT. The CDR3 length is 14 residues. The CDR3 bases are TGTGCCAGTCATTCGGGGGGGCCGAGCAATGAGCGGTTCTTC. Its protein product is CASHSGGPSNERFF.

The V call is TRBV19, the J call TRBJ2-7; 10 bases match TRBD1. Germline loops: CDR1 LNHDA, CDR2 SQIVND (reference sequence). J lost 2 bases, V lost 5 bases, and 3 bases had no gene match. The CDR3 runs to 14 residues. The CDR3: CASSAGTGAYEQYF. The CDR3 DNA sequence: TGTGCCAGTAGTGCGGGGACAGGGGCCTACGAGCAGTACTTC.

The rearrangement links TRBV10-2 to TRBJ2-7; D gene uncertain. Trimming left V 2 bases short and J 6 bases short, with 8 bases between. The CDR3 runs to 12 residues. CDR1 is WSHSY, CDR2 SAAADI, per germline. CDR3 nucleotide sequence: TGCGCCAGCAGTGAGAGAGCCCCCGAGCAGTACTTC. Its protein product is CASSERAPEQYF.

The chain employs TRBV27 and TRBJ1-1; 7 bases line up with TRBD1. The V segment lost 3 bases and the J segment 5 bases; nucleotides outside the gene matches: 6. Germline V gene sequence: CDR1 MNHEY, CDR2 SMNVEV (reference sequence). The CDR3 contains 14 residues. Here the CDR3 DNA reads TGTGCCAGCAGTTTCCTGCAGGGGGGAACTGAAGCTTTCTTT. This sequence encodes CASSFLQGGTEAFF.

The CDR3 sequence is CASSLMVSTSYEQYF. The CDR3 region has the DNA TGTGCCAGCAGCTTAATGGTTAGCACCTCCTACGAGCAGTACTTC. The chain uses TRBV11-2 and TRBJ2-7; no definite D call. Per germline, CDR1 SGHAT and CDR2 FQNNGV. This CDR3 is built from 15 residues. Trimming shortened V by 2 bases and J by 0 bases, and 11 bases separated the two germline ends.

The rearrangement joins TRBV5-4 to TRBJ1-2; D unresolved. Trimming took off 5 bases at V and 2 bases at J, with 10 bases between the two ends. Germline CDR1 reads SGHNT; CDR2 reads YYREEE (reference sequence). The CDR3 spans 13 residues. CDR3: CASRQTANYGYTF. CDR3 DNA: TGTGCCAGCAGACAGACCGCAAACTATGGCTACACCTTC.

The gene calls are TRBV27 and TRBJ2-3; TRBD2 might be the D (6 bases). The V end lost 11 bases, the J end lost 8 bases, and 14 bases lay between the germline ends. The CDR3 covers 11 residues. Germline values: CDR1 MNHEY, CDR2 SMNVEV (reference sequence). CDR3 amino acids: CASGGYGTQYF. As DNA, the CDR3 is TGTGCCTCCGGAGGGTATGGTACGCAGTATTTT.